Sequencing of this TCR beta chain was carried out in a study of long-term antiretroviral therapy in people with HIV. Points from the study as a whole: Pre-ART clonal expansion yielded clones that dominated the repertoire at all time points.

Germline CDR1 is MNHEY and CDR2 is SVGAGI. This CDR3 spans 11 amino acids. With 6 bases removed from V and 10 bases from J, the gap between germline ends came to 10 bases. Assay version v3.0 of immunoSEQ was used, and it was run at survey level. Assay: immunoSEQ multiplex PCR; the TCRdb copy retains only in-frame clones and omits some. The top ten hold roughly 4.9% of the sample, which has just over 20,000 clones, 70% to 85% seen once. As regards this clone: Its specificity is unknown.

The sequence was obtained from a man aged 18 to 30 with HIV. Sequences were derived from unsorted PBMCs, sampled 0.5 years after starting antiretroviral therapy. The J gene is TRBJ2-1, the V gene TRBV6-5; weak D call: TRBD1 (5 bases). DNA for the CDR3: TGTGCCAGCAGGGAGAACAGGGAGCAGTTCTTC. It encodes CASRENREQFF.